These T cell receptor beta chains were read from a single sample in a study of cytomegalovirus exposure and HLA in healthy donors. Generated by immunoSEQ multiplex PCR, the TCRdb table keeps only in-frame clones and is missing some. Of around 70,000 clones in the sample, just over 85% are singletons; the top ten hold roughly 2%. Sequencing was carried out using PBMCs. These receptors all come from a woman between 25 and 40 years old in good health and CMV-seronegative. CDR3s include the opening cysteine and the closing phenylalanine or tryptophan. The D gene is left open where the match is weak. Not all rows give a size; the values are once, few, many and, for expanded clones, a class.

abundance: NA; v_gene: TRBV9; d_gene: TRBD2; j_gene: TRBJ2-7; CDR3nt: TGTGCCAGCAGAGCAAGCGGGAGCAACGAGCAGTACTTC; CDR3aa: CASRASGSNEQYF
abundance: NA; v_gene: TRBV7-8; d_gene: NA; j_gene: TRBJ2-5; CDR3nt: TGTGCCAGCAGCTTAGCGGCGAGGGACCAAGAGACCCAGTACTTC; CDR3aa: CASSLAARDQETQYF
abundance: once; v_gene: TRBV6-1; d_gene: TRBD2; j_gene: TRBJ2-1; CDR3nt: TGTGCCAGCATAGAGGGACTAGCGGGAACGAATGAGCAGTTCTTC; CDR3aa: CASIEGLAGTNEQFF
abundance: NA; v_gene: TRBV6-1; d_gene: TRBD2; j_gene: TRBJ2-1; CDR3nt: TGTGCCAGCAGTGATGGAGCGGGAGGGTCATACAATGAGCAGTTCTTC; CDR3aa: CASSDGAGGSYNEQFF
abundance: NA; v_gene: TRBV14; d_gene: NA; j_gene: TRBJ2-3; CDR3nt: TGTGCCAGCTCGGAAATAGCCTCCTCGGGAAGGTATTTT; CDR3aa: CASSEIASSGRYF
abundance: NA; v_gene: TRBV27; d_gene: TRBD1; j_gene: TRBJ1-5; CDR3nt: TGTGCCAGCAGTTCCGACAGGGTCAATCAGCCCCAGCATTTT; CDR3aa: CASSSDRVNQPQHF
abundance: NA; v_gene: TRBV6-4; d_gene: TRBD2; j_gene: TRBJ2-2; CDR3nt: TGTGCCAGCAGTGTGCTAGCGGGAGCGAACACCGGGGAGCTGTTTTTT; CDR3aa: CASSVLAGANTGELFF
abundance: few; v_gene: TRBV5-1; d_gene: TRBD2; j_gene: TRBJ2-1; CDR3nt: TGCGCCAGCAGCTTGGTTGTAGCGGGAGTAAGCAATGAGCAGTTCTTC; CDR3aa: CASSLVVAGVSNEQFF
abundance: few; v_gene: TRBV19; d_gene: TRBD1; j_gene: TRBJ2-7; CDR3nt: TGTGCCAGTAGTACGGACAGGGGGCGCCACGAGCAGTACTTC; CDR3aa: CASSTDRGRHEQYF
abundance: NA; v_gene: TRBV10-3; d_gene: TRBD1; j_gene: TRBJ1-3; CDR3nt: TGTGCCATCAGTCGACAGGGTGGAAACACCATATATTTT; CDR3aa: CAISRQGGNTIYF
abundance: NA; v_gene: TRBV29-1; d_gene: NA; j_gene: TRBJ1-2; CDR3nt: TGCAGCGTGAGGTGGGAGGAGCCCTATGGCTACACCTTC; CDR3aa: CSVRWEEPYGYTF
abundance: NA; v_gene: TRBV18; d_gene: TRBD2; j_gene: TRBJ2-1; CDR3nt: TGTGCCAGCACCCCGGGAGGGGACAATGAGCAGTTCTTC; CDR3aa: CASTPGGDNEQFF
abundance: NA; v_gene: TRBV11-3; d_gene: NA; j_gene: TRBJ1-6; CDR3nt: TGTGCCAGCAGCTTAGATCAGAGCGGAACAGGGAGTGGTGGTTCACCCCTCCACTTT; CDR3aa: CASSLDQSGTGSGGSPLHF
abundance: NA; v_gene: TRBV6-4; d_gene: NA; j_gene: TRBJ1-5; CDR3nt: TGTGCCAGCAGTGACTGGACAGTCAATCAGCCCCAGCATTTT; CDR3aa: CASSDWTVNQPQHF
abundance: NA; v_gene: TRBV7-9; d_gene: NA; j_gene: TRBJ2-1; CDR3nt: TGTGCCAGCAGCTTAGATAATAGTCGTGAGCAGTTCTTC; CDR3aa: CASSLDNSREQFF
abundance: NA; v_gene: TRBV6-5; d_gene: NA; j_gene: TRBJ2-7; CDR3nt: TGTGCCAGCAGTTACGTCCAGGGGGGAACGTACGAGCAGTACTTC; CDR3aa: CASSYVQGGTYEQYF
abundance: NA; v_gene: TRBV19; d_gene: TRBD2; j_gene: TRBJ2-1; CDR3nt: TGTGCCAGTAGTAGCGGGACTAGCGGGACTAATGAGCAGTTCTTC; CDR3aa: CASSSGTSGTNEQFF
abundance: NA; v_gene: TRBV7-9; d_gene: NA; j_gene: TRBJ1-2; CDR3nt: TGTTCCAGCAGCTTTTTGGCATCTGGCTACACCTTC; CDR3aa: CSSSFLASGYTF
abundance: NA; v_gene: TRBV7-9; d_gene: TRBD2; j_gene: TRBJ2-3; CDR3nt: TGTGCCAGCAGCTTGGCTAGCGGGAGGAGCACAGATACGCAGTATTTT; CDR3aa: CASSLASGRSTDTQYF
abundance: NA; v_gene: TRBV10-3; d_gene: TRBD2; j_gene: TRBJ2-2; CDR3nt: TGTGCCATCAGTGTTGGACTAGCGGCCACCGGGGAGCTGTTTTTT; CDR3aa: CAISVGLAATGELFF
abundance: NA; v_gene: TRBV7-9; d_gene: NA; j_gene: TRBJ1-1; CDR3nt: TGTGCCAGCAGCTTACTAGAAGGAGCCAACACTGAAGCTTTCTTT; CDR3aa: CASSLLEGANTEAFF
abundance: NA; v_gene: TRBV13; d_gene: NA; j_gene: TRBJ2-5; CDR3nt: TGTGCCAGCAGCTTAGGGGGACTGGCTAAAGAGACCCAGTACTTC; CDR3aa: CASSLGGLAKETQYF
abundance: once; v_gene: TRBV5-1; d_gene: NA; j_gene: TRBJ2-2; CDR3nt: TGCGCCAGCAGCTTGGCAGTTACCGGGGAGCTGTTTTTT; CDR3aa: CASSLAVTGELFF
abundance: NA; v_gene: TRBV7-2; d_gene: TRBD1; j_gene: TRBJ1-1; CDR3nt: TGTGCCAGCAGGGGACAGGACGTTGAAGCTTTCTTT; CDR3aa: CASRGQDVEAFF
abundance: NA; v_gene: TRBV28; d_gene: TRBD1; j_gene: TRBJ2-7; CDR3nt: TGTGCCAGCAGTTATCCCCGCTCGCAAGACAGGGTCTGGTACGAGCAGTACTTC; CDR3aa: CASSYPRSQDRVWYEQYF
abundance: NA; v_gene: TRBV4-2; d_gene: TRBD1; j_gene: TRBJ1-1; CDR3nt: TGTGCCAGCAGCCAAGTCGACAGGGATGAGACTGAAGCTTTCTTT; CDR3aa: CASSQVDRDETEAFF
abundance: NA; v_gene: TRBV28; d_gene: TRBD2; j_gene: TRBJ2-3; CDR3nt: TGTGCCAGCAGAGGGACTAGCGGGAGGGCAGATACGCAGTATTTT; CDR3aa: CASRGTSGRADTQYF
abundance: NA; v_gene: TRBV10-3; d_gene: TRBD2; j_gene: TRBJ2-3; CDR3nt: TGTGCCACCGCCGGGACTAGCGGGACTAGCACAGATACGCAGTATTTT; CDR3aa: CATAGTSGTSTDTQYF
abundance: NA; v_gene: TRBV5-4; d_gene: TRBD2; j_gene: TRBJ2-7; CDR3nt: TGTGCCAGCAGCTTGGATCCGGCGGGAGGTTTCTACGAGCAGTACTTC; CDR3aa: CASSLDPAGGFYEQYF
abundance: NA; v_gene: TRBV10-3; d_gene: NA; j_gene: TRBJ2-3; CDR3nt: TGTGCCATCAGTGAGTCGCAGGATCGCACAGATACGCAGTATTTT; CDR3aa: CAISESQDRTDTQYF
abundance: NA; v_gene: TRBV19; d_gene: TRBD2; j_gene: TRBJ2-5; CDR3nt: TGTGCCAGTAGTCCGAACGGACTAGCGGCCCAAGAGACCCAGTACTTC; CDR3aa: CASSPNGLAAQETQYF
abundance: NA; v_gene: TRBV7-9; d_gene: NA; j_gene: TRBJ2-3; CDR3nt: TGTGCCAGCAGCTTAGGTCGGCAGGGAATTAGGGATACGCAGTATTTT; CDR3aa: CASSLGRQGIRDTQYF
abundance: NA; v_gene: TRBV29-1; d_gene: TRBD1; j_gene: TRBJ1-1; CDR3nt: TGCAGCGTTGGGCAGGGGGCGGGTAGGGCTGAAGCTTTCTTT; CDR3aa: CSVGQGAGRAEAFF
abundance: NA; v_gene: TRBV5-4; d_gene: TRBD1; j_gene: TRBJ2-7; CDR3nt: TGTGCCAGCAGCTCCCCGACAGGGGGTAGATACGAGCAGTACTTC; CDR3aa: CASSSPTGGRYEQYF
abundance: NA; v_gene: TRBV19; d_gene: NA; j_gene: TRBJ1-1; CDR3nt: TGTGCCAGTAGTATTCAGGGCACCATGAACACTGAAGCTTTCTTT; CDR3aa: CASSIQGTMNTEAFF